These 27 T cell receptor beta chains came from one sample sequenced in a study of T cells in Graves' hyperthyroidism and ophthalmopathy. TCR beta CDR3 regions were amplified from RNA transcripts. HTBI primers were used for first-round RT-PCR of the TCR CDR3. Using its own MiXCR run on the multiplex PCR reads, TCRdb lists one record per CDR3 protein. The sample records nearly 250,000 distinct CDR3 sequences, almost 25% being singletons. The sequenced sample consisted of blood. The source of these receptors is a middle-aged woman with Graves' ophthalmopathy.

This clonotype occurred many times. The chain links TRBV12-3 or TRBV12-4 to TRBJ2-7, with D unclear. The germline V and J ends were trimmed by 2 bases and 3 bases, with 5 bases remaining between them. CDR3 length: 12 residues. CDR3 coding DNA: TGTGCCAGCAGTTTATCGTTCTACGAGCAGTACTTC. This encodes CASSLSFYEQYF.

The rearrangement uses TRBV4-1 and TRBJ2-7; D might be TRBD1 (6 bases). In germline, CDR1 is MGHRA, CDR2 YSYEKL. The CDR3 runs 15 residues. V shed 8 bases and J shed 5 bases, with 22 bases lying between them. CDR3 sequence (DNA): TGCGCCAGCGCCAGGGGAGCGGCACACGGGGACGAGCAGTACTTC. Its protein product is CASARGAAHGDEQYF.

The V and J genes are TRBV6-1 and TRBJ2-7; 10 positions agree with TRBD2. Trimming removed 4 bases from V and 0 bases from J; junction bases left unmatched: 3. The CDR3 is 15 amino acids. The germline gives CDR1 MNHNS, CDR2 SASEGT. The CDR3 region is CASSGASGSSYEQYF. The CDR3 nucleotides read TGTGCCAGCAGTGGAGCTAGCGGGAGCTCCTACGAGCAGTACTTC.

This clonotype has ten or more counts. The chain has TRBV28 and TRBJ1-5; D is uncertain. The CDR3 has 13 amino acids. Trimming took off 5 bases at V and 7 bases at J, with 12 bases between the two ends. Looked up from germline, CDR1 is MDHEN and CDR2 is SYDVKM. CDR3 in DNA: TGTGCCAGCAGTCTTACTTGGGAGCAGCCCCAGCATTTT. Its translation is CASSLTWEQPQHF.

This chain links TRBV6-1 with TRBJ2-7; tentative D call: TRBD1 (5 bases). Per the germline V gene, CDR1 is MNHNS and CDR2 is SASEGT. This CDR3 is 11 amino acids long. The V and J ends lost 7 bases and 6 bases respectively, with 10 bases between them. For the CDR3, the DNA is TGTGCCAGCATGAGGCAGGGCGAGCAGTACTTC. It encodes CASMRQGEQYF.

This clonotype was observed many times. This chain connects TRBV7-2 to TRBJ2-1; 7 bases match TRBD2. This CDR3 contains 15 residues. V lost 0 bases to trimming and J lost 4 bases; unmatched junction nucleotides: 3. Germline CDR1 SGHTA, CDR2 FQGNSA. The CDR3 loop is CASSLAGGDYNEQFF. In DNA, the CDR3 is TGTGCCAGCAGCTTAGCGGGAGGGGATTACAATGAGCAGTTCTTC. Filled out from reference TRBV7-2 and TRBJ2-1, the complete variable domain reads GAGVSQSPSNKVTEKGKDVELRCDPISGHTALYWYRQSLGQGLEFLIYFQGNSAPDKSGLPSDRFSAERTGGSVSTLTIQRTQQEDSAVYLCASSLAGGDYNEQFFGPGTRLTVL.

This clonotype was picked up a small number of times. V and J are TRBV5-1 and TRBJ1-1; TRBD1 matches at 7 bases. V trimming: 4 bases; J trimming: 4 bases; junction bases outside the gene matches: 7. Germline V gives CDR1 SGHRS, CDR2 YFSETQ. The CDR3 is 14 residues long. CDR3 loop: CASSDTGASTEAFF. The CDR3 bases are TGCGCCAGCAGCGACACAGGGGCTAGCACTGAAGCTTTCTTT.

The rearrangement links TRBV4-1 to TRBJ1-1, with D maybe TRBD1 (6 bases). The CDR3 consists of 14 residues. Germline assignment: CDR1 MGHRA and CDR2 YSYEKL. Trimming removed 6 bases from V and 2 bases from J, with 13 bases in between. CDR3 amino acids: CASSRQDLNTEAFF. In nucleotides, the CDR3 is TGCGCCAGCAGTAGACAGGATCTTAACACTGAAGCTTTCTTT.

The CDR3 bases are TGTGCCAGCAGCTTAAAGGACAGCATTGAGCAGTACTTC. This encodes CASSLKDSIEQYF. This rearrangement joins TRBV7-2 to TRBJ2-7; D perhaps matches TRBD1 (6 bases). The V end lost 2 bases, the J end lost 7 bases, and 12 bases lay between the germline ends. CDR1 is SGHTA, CDR2 FQGNSA, per germline. The CDR3 has 13 amino acids.

This clonotype was counted many times. The chain couples TRBV30 to TRBJ1-5, with 11 bases that match TRBD1. V was pared by 3 bases and J by 8 bases, with 12 bases of the junction left unmatched. CDR3 length equals 16 residues. The germline gives CDR1 GTSNPN, CDR2 SVGIG (reference sequence). The CDR3 DNA sequence: TGTGCCTGGAGCCTAGCAGGGACAGGGGGGTGGGAGCCCCAGCATTTT. Its protein product is CAWSLAGTGGWEPQHF.

The chain links TRBV2 to TRBJ1-5; D unresolved. Trimming took 1 base from V and 5 from J, leaving 9 bases between them. There are 14 residues in the CDR3. CDR1 is SNHLY and CDR2 is FYNNEI in the germline V gene. DNA for the CDR3: TGTGCCAGCAGTGAAGGGGGATTCGATCAGCCCCAGCATTTT. Its protein is CASSEGGFDQPQHF.

This clonotype occurred once. A single base separates this from a much larger clone, so it may be a read error. The chain employs TRBV6-5 and TRBJ2-7; tentative D call: TRBD2 (5 bases). The CDR3 is made up of 16 amino acids. Germline loops: CDR1 MNHEY, CDR2 SVGAGI. CDR3 protein: CAISYKSDLRGYEQYF. The CDR3 nucleotides read TGTGCCATCAGTTACAAGTCGGACCTTCGGGGCTACGAGCAGTACTTC.

This clonotype showed up many times. The chain uses TRBV12-3 or TRBV12-4 and TRBJ2-2, with TRBD2 as a possible D gene (6 bases). Trimming removed 7 bases from V and 0 bases from J, with 12 bases in between. The CDR3 is 15 amino acids. The CDR3 region is CASTAGLTNTGELFF. Here the CDR3 DNA reads TGTGCCAGCACCGCCGGACTAACGAACACCGGGGAGCTGTTTTTT.

The chain has TRBV25-1 and TRBJ2-5; 12 bases line up with TRBD2. J lost 4 bases, V lost 5 bases, and 5 bases had no gene match. Looked up from germline, CDR1 is MGHDK and CDR2 is SYGVNS. This CDR3 is built from 15 residues. The CDR3 loop reads CASSNPGLAGETQYF. In DNA, the CDR3 is TGTGCCAGCAGTAATCCGGGACTAGCGGGAGAGACCCAGTACTTC.

This clonotype was counted at least ten times. V and J are TRBV5-6 and TRBJ1-2; tentative D call: TRBD1 (5 bases). The V and J ends lost 7 bases and 7 bases respectively, with 14 bases between them. This CDR3 region has 12 residues. CDR1 is SGHDT and CDR2 is YYEEEE in the germline V gene. CDR3 amino acids: CASGTLGGGYTF. The CDR3 nucleotides read TGTGCCAGCGGAACCCTGGGGGGTGGCTACACCTTC.

This clonotype has ten or more counts. The chain recombines TRBV5-1 with TRBJ2-5; D ambiguous. V was cut by 2 bases and J by 1 base, with 9 bases left in between. CDR1 and CDR2 from the germline V gene are SGHRS and YFSETQ. This CDR3 has 14 amino acids. CDR3 DNA sequence: TGCGCCAGCAGCTTAAGGGCGCCCCAAGAGACCCAGTACTTC. The encoded protein is CASSLRAPQETQYF.

This clonotype showed up just a few times. The chain uses TRBV7-3 and TRBJ2-1; 14 bases line up with TRBD2. CDR1 and CDR2 from the germline V gene are SGHTA and FQGTGA. The V segment lost 3 bases and the J segment 7 bases; nucleotides outside the gene matches: 5. This CDR3 has 16 amino acids. In DNA, the CDR3 is TGTGCCAGCAGCTTTTCCGGGACTAGCGGGAGAAATGAGCAGTTCTTC. This sequence encodes CASSFSGTSGRNEQFF.

This clonotype has ten or more counts. The chain links TRBV6-1 to TRBJ1-5; D is uncertain. Germline lookup yields CDR1 MNHNS and CDR2 SASEGT. Trimming took 3 bases from V and 3 from J, leaving 0 bases between them. The CDR3 sequence is 11 residues long. CDR3 loop: CASSDNQPQHF. The CDR3 region has the DNA TGTGCCAGCAGTGACAATCAGCCCCAGCATTTT.

This clonotype was counted ten times or more. The chain links TRBV20-1 to TRBJ1-2; the match to TRBD1 covers 8 bases. The length of the CDR3 is 15 residues. The V segment lost 2 bases and the J segment 6 bases; nucleotides outside the gene matches: 11. From germline, CDR1 is DFQATT and CDR2 SNEGSKA (reference sequence). The CDR3 DNA reads TGCAGTGCTAGAACCCCGGACAGGGTGATCGATGGCTACACCTTC. This gives the protein CSARTPDRVIDGYTF.

This clonotype was recorded many times. The chain joins TRBV5-1 to TRBJ1-3, with D hard to call. Germline CDR1 and CDR2: SGHRS and YFSETQ. V gave up 6 bases and J gave up 4 bases, with 5 bases separating them. The CDR3 totals 11 residues. CDR3 in amino acids: CASTAGNTIYF. The CDR3 DNA is TGCGCCAGCACGGCCGGAAACACCATATATTTT.

The V and J genes are TRBV10-3 and TRBJ1-2, with 7 bases identical to TRBD1. Germline CDR1 reads ENHRY; CDR2 reads SYGVKD. V gave up 2 bases and J gave up 7 bases; unmatched junction bases: 4. The CDR3 contains 13 residues. The CDR3 region is CAISEVGGSGYTF. DNA for the CDR3: TGTGCCATCAGTGAGGTAGGGGGCAGTGGCTACACCTTC.

This clonotype was found many times. The rearrangement joins TRBV3-1 to TRBJ1-2, with 7 nucleotides matching TRBD1. V lost 0 bases, J lost 8 bases, and 9 bases stayed unmatched. Germline loops: CDR1 LGHDT, CDR2 YNNKEL (reference sequence). The CDR3 spans 15 residues. The CDR3 here is CASSQEGQGVGGYTF. CDR3 coding DNA: TGTGCCAGCAGCCAAGAAGGTCAGGGGGTGGGGGGCTACACCTTC.

This clonotype was counted a single time. The chain has TRBV15 and TRBJ1-3; D is possibly TRBD1 (5 bases). The CDR3 is 16 residues long. CDR1 LNHNV and CDR2 YYDKDF come from the germline V gene (reference sequence). V dropped 3 bases and J dropped 2 bases, with 14 bases sitting between them. In nucleotides, the CDR3 is TGTGCCACCAGCAGGGGAGAGACAGTAGCTGGAAACACCATATATTTT. It encodes CATSRGETVAGNTIYF.

This clonotype was seen repeatedly, ten times or more. One end of the junction does not line up with germline, which may come from a read error. J is TRBJ2-7 and V is TRBV11-1; D could derive from TRBD1 or TRBD2 (5 bases each). Germline assignment: CDR1 SGHAT and CDR2 FQDESV (reference sequence). The CDR3 is 16 amino acids. The CDR3 here is CASSFHLGADLYVQYF. The CDR3 DNA reads TGTGCCAGCAGCTTTCATCTCGGGGCGGACCTCTACGTGCAGTACTTC.

This clonotype was seen at least ten times. V and J are TRBV10-3 and TRBJ2-7; no reliable D call. The germline V gene encodes CDR1 ENHRY and CDR2 SYGVKD. Trimming stripped 0 bases from V and 5 bases from J, with 8 bases between. The CDR3 totals 13 residues. Here the CDR3 reads CAISESMFDEQYF. The CDR3 DNA sequence: TGTGCCATCAGTGAGTCTATGTTCGACGAGCAGTACTTC.

CDR3 sequence: CASSPGLADEQYF. Written as DNA, the CDR3 is TGCGCCAGCAGCCCGGGACTAGCGGACGAGCAGTACTTC. The chain employs TRBV4-3 and TRBJ2-7, with 11 bases that match TRBD2. This CDR3 has 13 residues. J lost 5 bases, V lost 4 bases, and 1 base had no gene match. The germline V gene encodes CDR1 LGHNA and CDR2 YSLEER.

The rearrangement uses TRBV4-1 and TRBJ2-5; D is undetermined. This CDR3 has 14 amino acids. Germline CDR1 MGHRA, CDR2 YSYEKL. The V end was cut by 3 bases, the J end by 2 bases, with 10 bases between. The CDR3 protein is CASSQVAEQETQYF. Written as DNA, the CDR3 is TGCGCCAGCAGCCAGGTAGCAGAACAAGAGACCCAGTACTTC.